Shown below are 27 T cell receptor beta chains from a single sample sequenced in a study of blood T cell repertoires in COVID-19. Profiled with immunoSEQ multiplex PCR; TCRdb holds only in-frame clones, not every one. The sample comprises about 68,000 clones, roughly 90% of which are singletons, and about 8% rests with the top ten. The specimen was peripheral blood. These receptors were obtained from a man aged 25 to 40 with acute or convalescent COVID-19.

The J gene is TRBJ2-2, the V gene TRBV6-2 or TRBV6-3; D possibly corresponds to TRBD2 (6 bases). The germline V gene encodes CDR1 MNHEY and CDR2 SVGEGT. This CDR3 is built from 16 residues. Trimming shortened V by 6 bases and J by 4 bases, and 18 bases separated the two germline ends. The CDR3 DNA reads as TGTGCCAGCAGCGTCCGGATACTCGGGGGCACCGGGGAGCTGTTTTTT. It yields the protein CASSVRILGGTGELFF.

The CDR3 region is CASSQGPSGHADTQYF. The CDR3 bases are TGCGCCAGCAGCCAGGGTCCTAGCGGCCACGCAGATACGCAGTATTTT. The chain joins TRBV4-1 to TRBJ2-3; 7 bases are a match to TRBD2. Trimming took 3 bases from V and 4 from J; bases not matched to a gene: 10. Germline-derived CDR1 and CDR2 are MGHRA and YSYEKL. The CDR3 has 16 residues.

The J gene is TRBJ2-2, the V gene TRBV5-6; maybe TRBD1 (6 bases). Per germline, CDR1 SGHDT and CDR2 YYEEEE. This CDR3 has 14 amino acids. V lost 4 bases to trimming and J lost 4 bases, with 11 bases between them. The CDR3 sequence is CASSQGHLTGELFF. In DNA, the CDR3 is TGTGCCAGCAGCCAGGGACATCTCACCGGGGAGCTGTTTTTT.

The rearrangement joins TRBV29-1 to TRBJ2-6, with D possibly being TRBD1 (6 bases). V lost 0 bases and J 3 bases, leaving 9 bases between the germline ends. The CDR3 loop spans 15 amino acids. Germline CDR1 reads SQVTM; CDR2 reads ANQGSEA. The CDR3 nucleotides read TGCAGCGTTGAAGATCCAGGGGATGGGGCCAACGTCCTGACTTTC. Translating it yields CSVEDPGDGANVLTF.

The chain combines TRBV18 with TRBJ1-5; D possibly corresponds to TRBD1 (6 bases). Germline V gene lookup returns CDR1 KGHSH and CDR2 LQKENI. The V end was cut by 3 bases, the J end by 3 bases, with 6 bases between. The CDR3 consists of 13 residues. This chain's CDR3 is CASSPGANQPQHF. The DNA of the CDR3 is TGTGCCAGCTCACCGGGGGCCAATCAGCCCCAGCATTTT.

The chain couples TRBV29-1 to TRBJ2-7, with a weak D call TRBD2 (6 bases). The CDR3 contains 12 residues. Germline V gene data show CDR1 as SQVTM and CDR2 as ANQGSEA. Trimming left V 6 bases short and J 0 bases short, with 9 bases between. CDR3 nucleotides: TGCAGCGTGGAGGGGAGCTCCTACGAGCAGTACTTC. Residues: CSVEGSSYEQYF.

This rearrangement joins TRBV10-3 to TRBJ2-1, with 7 nucleotides matching TRBD2. Trimming took 10 bases from V and 8 from J; bases not matched to a gene: 5. The CDR3 has 11 residues. Germline values: CDR1 ENHRY, CDR2 SYGVKD. This CDR3 is CATGGRDEQFF. CDR3 DNA sequence: TGTGCCACCGGGGGGAGGGATGAGCAGTTCTTC.

This chain links TRBV5-4 with TRBJ2-1; the D gene is possibly TRBD2 (6 bases). Germline V lookup: CDR1 SGHNT, CDR2 YYREEE (reference sequence). There are 15 residues in the CDR3. The germline V and J ends were trimmed by 0 bases and 7 bases, with 14 bases remaining between them. CDR3 sequence: CASSLAGTSRNEQFF. As DNA, the CDR3 is TGTGCCAGCAGCTTGGCCGGGACTTCACGGAATGAGCAGTTCTTC.

The chain is built from TRBV30 and TRBJ2-7; 8 nucleotides match TRBD2. Germline trimming cut 5 bases from V and 3 bases from J; bases unmatched to any gene: 12. The CDR3 is 15 amino acids. CDR1 is GTSNPN, CDR2 SVGIG, per germline (reference sequence). For the CDR3, the DNA is TGTGCCTGGGGGGAAGGTAGCGGGACCATCTACGAGCAGTACTTC. Translated: CAWGEGSGTIYEQYF.

The chain recombines TRBV7-2 with TRBJ2-2; D is undetermined. Trimming took 0 bases from V and 5 from J, leaving 7 bases between them. The germline CDR1 and CDR2 sequences are SGHTA and FQGNSA. CDR3 length equals 14 residues. The DNA for the CDR3 is TGTGCCAGCAGCTTAGCTTCAGGTACCGGGGAGCTGTTTTTT. The encoded protein is CASSLASGTGELFF.

The rearrangement links TRBV11-3 to TRBJ2-7; D may be TRBD2 (6 bases). This CDR3 contains 13 residues. CDR1 is SGHNT, CDR2 YENEEA, per germline. The germline V and J ends were trimmed by 5 bases and 6 bases, with 14 bases remaining between them. CDR3 in amino acids: CASSAGFYGEQYF. CDR3 coding DNA: TGTGCCAGCAGCGCGGGGTTCTACGGCGAGCAGTACTTC.

The chain has TRBV4-1 and TRBJ2-7; 13 bases match TRBD2. After removal of 0 bases from V and 3 bases from J, the junction contained 8 bases not matched to a gene. CDR3 length: 18 amino acids. The germline CDR1 and CDR2 sequences are MGHRA and YSYEKL. The CDR3 DNA reads as TGCGCCAGCAGCCAAGAAGGGCCGGGACTAGCGGGGCACTACGAGCAGTACTTC. It is translated as CASSQEGPGLAGHYEQYF.

V gene TRBV24-1 combines with J gene TRBJ1-5; 7 nucleotides match TRBD1. From germline, CDR1 is KGHDR and CDR2 SFDVKD. The trim removed 0 bases at V and 5 bases at J, leaving 3 bases unmatched. The length of the CDR3 is 15 residues. CDR3 sequence: CATSDLQQGYQPQHF. CDR3 DNA sequence: TGTGCCACCAGTGATTTGCAACAGGGGTATCAGCCCCAGCATTTT.

The gene calls are TRBV6-6 and TRBJ2-1, with D unclear. From germline, CDR1 is MNHNY and CDR2 SVGAGI (reference sequence). V dropped 6 bases and J dropped 5 bases, with 8 bases sitting between them. This CDR3 has 12 residues. The CDR3 DNA reads as TGTGCCAGCAGCCCAAAGCACAATGAGCAGTTCTTC. Residues: CASSPKHNEQFF.

The genes are TRBV14 and TRBJ2-7; D gene uncertain. The V gene's germline CDR1 is SGHDN and CDR2 FVKESK. Trimming took off 2 bases at V and 3 bases at J, with 8 bases between the two ends. There are 13 residues in the CDR3. CDR3 residues: CASSQLFYYEQYF. The CDR3, as DNA: TGTGCCAGCAGCCAATTATTCTACTACGAGCAGTACTTC.

This clone was seen once. The genes are TRBV7-2 and TRBJ2-3, with 7 nucleotides matching TRBD1. V lost 5 bases and J lost 2; bases outside the gene matches: 10. This CDR3 spans 16 amino acids. The germline V gene has CDR1 SGHTA and CDR2 FQGNSA. The CDR3 coding sequence is TGTGCCAGCAGCCGCAAGGACAGGCCCCTCACAGATACGCAGTATTTT. Its protein product is CASSRKDRPLTDTQYF.

The J gene is TRBJ1-2, the V gene TRBV5-1, with a possible D match to TRBD1 (6 bases). The CDR3 loop spans 16 amino acids. Germline V gene sequence: CDR1 SGHRS, CDR2 YFSETQ. Trimming took 4 bases from V and 5 from J, leaving 21 bases between them. The CDR3 is CASSPRTSGEGYGYTF. The CDR3 DNA reads as TGCGCCAGCAGCCCGAGAACCTCAGGGGAAGGGTATGGCTACACCTTC.

This chain joins TRBV24-1 and TRBJ2-3; 15 positions agree with TRBD2. The CDR3 covers 17 residues. Germline loops: CDR1 KGHDR, CDR2 SFDVKD. Trimming cost V 4 bases and J 4 bases; bases outside gene matches: 5. The CDR3 sequence is CATSDPGLAGGADTQYF. CDR3 nucleotides: TGTGCCACCAGTGACCCGGGACTAGCGGGAGGAGCAGATACGCAGTATTTT.

A single count supports this clone. The gene calls are TRBV5-8 and TRBJ2-7; possibly TRBD2 for D (6 bases). CDR1 and CDR2 (germline): SGHTS, YDEGEE. The CDR3 is 14 amino acids. V lost 4 bases, J lost 0 bases, and 11 bases lay in between. For the CDR3, the DNA is TGTGCCAGCAGCCCATCCGGGAGCTCCTACGAGCAGTACTTC. Amino acid sequence: CASSPSGSSYEQYF.

This sequence joins TRBV7-6 and TRBJ1-4; D gene ambiguous. The V end was cut by 2 bases, the J end by 4 bases, with 5 bases between. The CDR3 has 13 residues. Germline CDR1 and CDR2: SGHVS and FNYEAQ. The CDR3 nucleotides are TGTGCCAGCAGCTTAATCAGTAATGAAAAACTGTTTTTT. This encodes CASSLISNEKLFF. Based on the CDR3 plus reference TRBV7-6 and TRBJ1-4, the full variable domain is GAGVSQSPRYKVTKRGQDVALRCDPISGHVSLYWYRQALGQGPEFLTYFNYEAQQDKSGLPNDRFSAERPEGSISTLTIQRTEQRDSAMYRCASSLISNEKLFFGSGTQLSVL.

V usage is TRBV4-3 and J usage is TRBJ2-3; TRBD2 matches at 12 bases. The junction had 4 bases not matched to a gene; V was cut back by 3 bases and J by 0 bases. The germline V gene has CDR1 LGHNA and CDR2 YSLEER. CDR3 size: 17 residues. CDR3 DNA sequence: TGCGCCAGCAGCCATCCCGGACTAGCGGGAAGCACAGATACGCAGTATTTT. It specifies CASSHPGLAGSTDTQYF.

This chain joins TRBV10-3 and TRBJ2-7, with 7 bases identical to TRBD1. The CDR3 runs 15 residues. Germline V CDR1 and CDR2: ENHRY, SYGVKD. V was clipped by 6 bases and J by 7 bases; unmatched bases: 15. Here the CDR3 reads CAIRGGTEVVGEQYF. In DNA form, the CDR3 reads TGTGCCATCAGAGGTGGGACAGAGGTGGTAGGGGAGCAGTACTTC.

This chain connects TRBV5-5 to TRBJ1-1, with TRBD1 matching over 7 bases. This CDR3 has 16 residues. Germline V CDR1 and CDR2: SGHKS, YYEKEE (reference sequence). V dropped 2 bases and J dropped 1; count of bases not matched to a gene: 8. CDR3 sequence (DNA): TGTGCCAGCAGCTTTCTACCGGGACAGTGGAACACTGAAGCTTTCTTT. Translating gives CASSFLPGQWNTEAFF. The full variable domain, with the rest looked up from reference TRBV5-5 and TRBJ1-1, is DAGVTQSPTHLIKTRGQQVTLRCSPISGHKSVSWYQQVLGQGPQFIFQYYEKEERGRGNFPDRFSARQFPNYSSELNVNALLLGDSALYLCASSFLPGQWNTEAFFGQGTRLTVV.

Only one count was recorded for this clone. CDR3 DNA: TGTGCCAGCAGCGGATCCGGGACTAGCATCTATGAGCAGTTCTTC. Translated: CASSGSGTSIYEQFF. The chain carries TRBV9 and TRBJ2-1; TRBD2 matches at 9 bases. Germline V gives CDR1 SGDLS, CDR2 YYNGEE. The CDR3 runs to 15 residues. V lost 3 bases, J lost 8 bases, and 9 bases stayed unmatched.

The V call is TRBV7-2, the J call TRBJ1-1; D is unclear. The V gene's germline CDR1 is SGHTA and CDR2 FQGNSA. Trimming removed 4 bases at V and 1 base at J, with 10 bases between. The CDR3 runs to 14 residues. CDR3 residues: CASSYVSGNTEAFF. In DNA form, the CDR3 reads TGTGCCAGCAGCTACGTTTCGGGGAACACTGAAGCTTTCTTT.

This chain uses TRBV18 with TRBJ2-5, with D maybe TRBD2 (6 bases). This CDR3 has 13 residues. Germline CDR1 is KGHSH and CDR2 is LQKENI. The V gene lost 4 bases and the J gene lost 1 base, with 7 bases spanning the gap. The DNA of the CDR3 is TGTGCCAGCTCACTCGGGGGCCAAGAGACCCAGTACTTC. Protein: CASSLGGQETQYF.

This clone was observed a few times. The rearrangement links TRBV2 to TRBJ2-7, with 7 positions matching TRBD2. The germline CDR1 and CDR2 sequences are SNHLY and FYNNEI. The CDR3 sequence is 17 residues long. The junction had 13 bases not matched to a gene; V was cut back by 3 bases and J by 2 bases. The CDR3: CASSDLYRGVEAYEQYF. In DNA form, the CDR3 reads TGTGCCAGCAGTGATCTATATCGGGGGGTCGAAGCCTACGAGCAGTACTTC. The complete variable domain, with remaining parts taken from reference TRBV2 and TRBJ2-7, reads EPEVTQTPSHQVTQMGQEVILRCVPISNHLYFYWYRQILGQKVEFLVSFYNNEISEKSEIFDDQFSVERPDGSNFTLKIRSTKLEDSAMYFCASSDLYRGVEAYEQYFGPGTRLTVT.